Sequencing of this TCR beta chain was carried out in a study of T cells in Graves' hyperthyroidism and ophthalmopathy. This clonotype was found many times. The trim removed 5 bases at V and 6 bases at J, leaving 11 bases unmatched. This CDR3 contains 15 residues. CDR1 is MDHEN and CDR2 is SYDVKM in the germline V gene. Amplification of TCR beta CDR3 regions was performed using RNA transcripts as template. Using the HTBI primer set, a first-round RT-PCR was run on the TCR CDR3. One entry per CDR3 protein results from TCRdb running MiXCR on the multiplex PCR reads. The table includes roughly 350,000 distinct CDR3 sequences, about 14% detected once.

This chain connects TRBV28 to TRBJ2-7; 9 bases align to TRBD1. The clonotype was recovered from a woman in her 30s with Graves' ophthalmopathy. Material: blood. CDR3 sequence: CASSIPGQGPSEQYF. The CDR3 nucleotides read TGTGCCAGCAGTATTCCGGGACAGGGCCCTTCCGAGCAGTACTTC.